Reported below is one TCR beta chain. The entry originates in a study of cytomegalovirus exposure and HLA in healthy donors. Study-wide context: Earlier work reported 100 million or so unique TCR beta sequences from about 190 million T cells.

Both 60 Vbeta primers and 13 Jbeta primers went into the PCR. Profiled with immunoSEQ multiplex PCR; TCRdb holds only in-frame clones, not every one. This table holds over 75,000 clones. V was cut by 5 bases and J by 5 bases, with 13 bases left in between. CDR1 and CDR2 from the germline V gene are LGHNA and YSLEER. The CDR3 contains 15 residues. This rearrangement joins TRBV4-3 to TRBJ1-6, with a weak D call TRBD1 (5 bases). The sequence came from a girl aged 5-17 years in good health and CMV-seropositive. Sequencing was performed on PBMCs. The CDR3 coding sequence is TGCGCCAGCAGCAAACGGGGGGTTGATAATTCACCCCTCCACTTT. Translated: CASSKRGVDNSPLHF.